What follows is one T cell receptor (beta chain) and its context. These data come from a study of blood T cell repertoires in COVID-19. Background on the study: Spain, Italy and the United States supplied samples that represented acute and convalescent COVID-19. Sources were T cells, B-cell-depleted T cells, or PBMCs; the material itself was cDNA or gDNA.

In the original analysis: Estimation of nucleated cell counts relied on the amplification of reference gene primers. TCRdb's copy holds only in-frame clones and misses some; the assay was immunoSEQ multiplex PCR. V, J and clone size are taken as reported in that table, and D and trimming were inferred from the DNA itself. The sample has over 120,000 clones; approximately 84% are singletons. With 6 bases clipped from V and 5 bases from J, the junction kept 4 bases outside the gene matches. CDR3 length: 13 amino acids. CDR1 ENHRY and CDR2 SYGVKD come from the germline V gene. J is TRBJ1-1 and V is TRBV10-3; 9 positions agree with TRBD1. The sequence came from a woman aged 55-70 years with acute or convalescent COVID-19. Sequencing input: peripheral blood. The CDR3 here is CAIRKTGGTEAFF. CDR3 DNA: TGTGCCATCAGGAAGACAGGGGGAACTGAAGCTTTCTTT.